The sequence of this TCR beta chain was determined in a study of shared clonotypes between healthy human individuals. Original handling: For the immunoSEQ data, sequences were junction-only without quality scores, so filtering differed. Data came from immunoSEQ multiplex PCR; TCRdb stores just in-frame clones and leaves some out. Clonal size and the V and J genes are those of that table, whereas D and trimming came from the DNA. The sample carries 2 million to 3 million clones, approximately 93% recorded once. Trimming cost V 4 bases and J 4 bases; bases outside gene matches: 8. The CDR3 runs to 16 residues. Per the germline V gene, CDR1 is LNHDA and CDR2 is SQIVND (reference sequence). The donors were adults (healthy and HIV-negative) with no recent acute infections or vaccinations. The investigators split CD4+ cells into a CD45RA+ naive subset and a CD45RA-negative memory subset.

The receptor was isolated from a man aged 18 to 30 in good health. Some clones in this sample may be carry-over from other donors' samples. Sequencing was carried out using naive CD4+ T cells from PBMCs. Stated subset: CD45RA+ positively selected. The chain carries TRBV19 and TRBJ2-1, with 9 positions matching TRBD1. DNA for the CDR3: TGTGCCAGTAGTACACTACCCGGACAGGGGTACAATGAGCAGTTCTTC. This encodes CASSTLPGQGYNEQFF.